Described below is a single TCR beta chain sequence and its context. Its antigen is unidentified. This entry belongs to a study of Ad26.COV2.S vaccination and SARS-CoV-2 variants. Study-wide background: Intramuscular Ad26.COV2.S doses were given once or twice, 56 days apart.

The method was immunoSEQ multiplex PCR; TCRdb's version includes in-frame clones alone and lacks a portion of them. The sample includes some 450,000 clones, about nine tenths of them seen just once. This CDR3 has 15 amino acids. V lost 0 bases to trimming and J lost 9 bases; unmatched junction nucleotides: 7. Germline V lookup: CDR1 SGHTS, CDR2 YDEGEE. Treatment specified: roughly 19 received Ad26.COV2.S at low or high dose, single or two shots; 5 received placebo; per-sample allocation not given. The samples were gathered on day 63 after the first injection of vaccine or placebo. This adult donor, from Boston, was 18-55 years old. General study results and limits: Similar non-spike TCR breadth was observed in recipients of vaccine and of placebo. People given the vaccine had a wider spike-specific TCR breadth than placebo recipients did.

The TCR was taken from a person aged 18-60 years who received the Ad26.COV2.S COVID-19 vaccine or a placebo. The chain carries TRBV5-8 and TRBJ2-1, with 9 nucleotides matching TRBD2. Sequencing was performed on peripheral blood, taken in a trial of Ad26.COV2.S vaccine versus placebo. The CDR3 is CASSLEGGRAGEQFF. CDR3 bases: TGTGCCAGCAGCTTGGAGGGCGGGAGGGCCGGTGAGCAGTTCTTC.